The clone carrying this TCR beta chain has a count of ten or more. Its specificity is unknown. Described time point: persistent/refractory GD, antithyroid drugs over 5 years with positive TRAb. PBMC-extracted RNA yielded the TCR library. Patients came from an endocrinology department in Xi'an, China. These data belong to a study of regulatory T cells in long-lasting Graves disease. Findings of the study overall: Persistent patients shared 2,700 or so public clonotypes among themselves. Newly diagnosed patients shared fewer, at about 890.

Germline V lookup: CDR1 SNHLY, CDR2 FYNNEI. The CDR3 length is 15 residues. The ends were cut back, 10 bases at V and 4 bases at J, with 23 bases in the middle. CDR3 regions were amplified by Arm-PCR using iRepertoire HTBI primers to build TCR beta libraries. Per the authors' pipeline: The samples yielded about 60 TRBV and some 15 TRBJ segments. In TCRdb, the multiplex PCR reads were re-called with MiXCR into one record per CDR3 protein. The V and J calls follow TCRdb's processing rather than the paper's. The sample records 360,000 or so distinct CDR3 sequences, about 23% being singletons. The TCR comes from a woman aged 40 to 49 with Graves disease. This rearrangement joins TRBV2 to TRBJ2-7, with D perhaps given as TRBD1 or TRBD2 (5 bases each). The sequencing here drew on peripheral blood mononuclear cells (PBMCs), taken when the disease was refractory, from a patient treated with antithyroid drugs. The CDR3: CAISTQGVPRYEQYF. The CDR3 DNA reads TGTGCCATCTCCACCCAGGGAGTCCCAAGGTACGAGCAGTACTTC.